This T cell receptor beta chain was recorded in a study of blood T cell repertoires in COVID-19. Looking at the study overall: T cells, B-cell-depleted T cells, or PBMCs supplied cDNA or gDNA.

The V gene's germline CDR1 is MNHNS and CDR2 SASEGT. The V and J ends lost 3 bases and 4 bases, in that order; junction bases with no gene match: 4. This CDR3 has 14 amino acids. Sequencing used immunoSEQ multiplex PCR; TCRdb keeps in-frame clones, though not all of them. The sample records about 30,000 clones, about 92% being singletons. The clonotype was recovered from a man aged 45-65 years with active COVID-19. Material: peripheral blood. V and J are TRBV6-1 and TRBJ2-7, with 9 bases matching TRBD1. CDR3 loop: CASSEDRGWYEQYF. The CDR3 nucleotides read TGTGCCAGCAGTGAGGACAGGGGATGGTACGAGCAGTACTTC.